The next 28 T cell receptor beta chains were all read from a single sample in a study of human T cells and chemical hapten exposure. TCRdb fed the RACE reads into MiXCR, producing one record per CDR3 protein. The sample carries over 300,000 distinct CDR3 sequences, about 5.1% recorded once. Time point specified: pre-sensitization, week 0. Treatment meaning: therapeutic diphenylcyclopropenone sensitization with weekly scalp DPC. Sample: whole blood, taken in connection with sensitization to the hapten diphenylcyclopropenone (DPC). These receptors all stem from a woman between 50 and 59 years old with alopecia areata. Some clones in this sample may be carry-over from other donors' samples.

This clonotype was observed at least ten times. This chain joins TRBV6-5 and TRBJ1-5; no firm D call. The CDR3 runs to 15 residues. With 5 bases removed from V and 4 bases from J, the gap between germline ends came to 15 bases. Per germline, CDR1 MNHEY and CDR2 SVGAGI. The CDR3: CASSPDYAANQPQHF. The CDR3 DNA is TGTGCCAGCAGTCCGGACTACGCAGCTAATCAGCCCCAGCATTTT.

Many counts were recorded for this clonotype. The chain links TRBV6-5 to TRBJ2-3, with D perhaps being TRBD1 or TRBD2 (5 bases each). CDR1 and CDR2 (germline): MNHEY, SVGAGI. Deletions cut 6 bases from V and 6 bases from J, with 13 bases between. This CDR3 region has 13 residues. CDR3 sequence reads: CASRLYWGDTQYF. The CDR3 DNA reads TGTGCCAGCAGGTTGTACTGGGGGGATACGCAGTATTTT.

There are many counts of this clonotype. The V call is TRBV7-9, the J call TRBJ2-7, with D tentatively TRBD1 (5 bases). Germline CDR1 is SEHNR and CDR2 is FQNEAQ (reference sequence). The V end lost 3 bases, the J end lost 6 bases, and 6 bases lay between the germline ends. The length of the CDR3 is 11 residues. The DNA for the CDR3 is TGTGCCAGCAGCTTGGGGCTCGAGCAGTACTTC. Amino acids: CASSLGLEQYF.

At least ten counts were recorded for this clonotype. This chain uses TRBV5-6 with TRBJ1-4; D might be TRBD1 (6 bases). CDR1 is SGHDT and CDR2 is YYEEEE in the germline V gene. V lost 3 bases and J 6 bases, leaving 15 bases between the germline ends. The CDR3 consists of 15 residues. The CDR3 reads CASSSAGRGDEKLFF. CDR3 bases: TGTGCCAGCAGCTCGGCCGGCAGGGGAGATGAAAAACTGTTTTTT.

The V and J genes are TRBV5-1 and TRBJ2-7; 8 positions agree with TRBD1. J was trimmed by 2 bases and V by 4 bases; bases with no gene match: 8. Per germline, CDR1 SGHRS and CDR2 YFSETQ. The CDR3 runs 15 residues. CDR3 sequence reads: CASSTGRDRTYEQYF. CDR3 sequence (DNA): TGCGCCAGCAGCACCGGGCGGGACAGGACCTACGAGCAGTACTTC.

Many counts were recorded for this clonotype. The chain combines TRBV12-3 or TRBV12-4 with TRBJ1-5, with TRBD1 as a possible D gene (6 bases). This CDR3 contains 13 residues. Trimming stripped 5 bases from V and 7 bases from J, with 12 bases between. The CDR3 DNA reads as TGTGCCAGCAGTCGACAGGTAGGACAGCCCCAGCATTTT. Protein product: CASSRQVGQPQHF.

The CDR3 bases are TGTGCCAGTCGGACAGGAAACACCGGGGAGCTGTTTTTT. Translated: CASRTGNTGELFF. The chain joins TRBV28 to TRBJ2-2; TRBD1 aligns across 7 bases. The trim removed 9 bases at V and 2 bases at J, leaving 3 bases unmatched. The CDR3 is 13 amino acids. Germline-derived CDR1 and CDR2 are MDHEN and SYDVKM.

This clonotype was seen a handful of times. V and J are TRBV27 and TRBJ2-7; D might be TRBD2 (6 bases). Germline CDR1 reads MNHEY; CDR2 reads SMNVEV (reference sequence). This CDR3 region has 14 residues. Deletions cut 5 bases from V and 3 bases from J, with 14 bases between. DNA of the CDR3: TGTGCCAGCAGTCTCCCGGTTAGCGGCTACGAGCAGTACTTC. Its protein is CASSLPVSGYEQYF.

The chain combines TRBV6-1 with TRBJ1-1; no reliable D call. CDR1 is MNHNS, CDR2 SASEGT, per germline. The CDR3 covers 14 residues. Trimming took 6 bases from V and 1 from J, leaving 12 bases between them. CDR3 sequence (DNA): TGTGCCAGCAGAAAGAACGTGGGGAACACTGAAGCTTTCTTT. It specifies CASRKNVGNTEAFF.

This clonotype was counted at least ten times. The V gene is TRBV7-2, the J gene TRBJ2-7; D tentatively fits TRBD1 or TRBD2 (6 bases each). There are 16 residues in the CDR3. Germline V lookup: CDR1 SGHTA, CDR2 FQGNSA. Trimming stripped 2 bases from V and 3 bases from J, with 17 bases between. CDR3 in amino acids: CASSLTPGGGYYEQYF. As DNA, the CDR3 is TGTGCCAGCAGCTTAACTCCCGGGGGCGGATACTACGAGCAGTACTTC. The full variable domain, with the rest looked up from reference TRBV7-2 and TRBJ2-7, is GAGVSQSPSNKVTEKGKDVELRCDPISGHTALYWYRQSLGQGLEFLIYFQGNSAPDKSGLPSDRFSAERTGGSVSTLTIQRTQQEDSAVYLCASSLTPGGGYYEQYFGPGTRLTVT.

This clonotype was counted many times. The V and J genes are TRBV29-1 and TRBJ2-2; D tentatively fits TRBD1 or TRBD2 (5 bases each). The CDR3 sequence is 16 residues long. V was pared by 6 bases and J by 4 bases, with 21 bases between. Per germline, CDR1 SQVTM and CDR2 ANQGSEA. The CDR3 protein is CSVPVPGRRGTGELFF. The CDR3 bases are TGCAGCGTCCCCGTACCGGGGCGTCGAGGCACCGGGGAGCTGTTTTTT.

The chain links TRBV12-3 or TRBV12-4 to TRBJ2-4, with 9 bases matching TRBD2. The CDR3 contains 16 residues. The junction had 11 bases not matched to a gene; V was cut back by 2 bases and J by 9 bases. The CDR3 protein is CASSLIETSGLSIQYF. DNA of the CDR3: TGTGCCAGCAGTTTAATAGAGACTAGCGGCCTCAGCATTCAGTACTTC.

Turning to this clonotype: A much larger clone is a single base away; this may be a read error. The genes are TRBV12-3 or TRBV12-4 and TRBJ2-5; the D is unclear. The CDR3 covers 13 residues. The DNA of the CDR3 is TGTGCCAGCAGCCAAGGAACCCCCGAGACCAAGTACTTC. Translated: CASSQGTPETKYF.

This clonotype appeared a few times. The CDR3 here is CASSPQGLQETQYF. For the CDR3, the DNA is TGTGCCAGCAGCCCACAGGGCCTCCAGGAGACCCAGTACTTC. The J gene is TRBJ2-5, the V gene TRBV7-2, with D maybe TRBD1 (6 bases). From germline, CDR1 is SGHTA and CDR2 FQGNSA. This CDR3 has 14 residues. The V end was cut by 5 bases, the J end by 5 bases, with 15 bases between.

This clonotype was observed at least ten times. The chain carries TRBV28 and TRBJ2-7; TRBD1 or TRBD2 may be the D gene (6 bases each). V was clipped by 2 bases and J by 0 bases, with 11 bases between them. The V gene's germline CDR1 is MDHEN and CDR2 SYDVKM. This CDR3 comprises 15 residues. CDR3 nucleotide sequence: TGTGCCAGCAGTTTAATCGGGGGCAGCTCCTACGAGCAGTACTTC. Translating it yields CASSLIGGSSYEQYF.

This clonotype appeared a few times. The chain has TRBV7-2 and TRBJ2-7; D is perhaps TRBD2 (5 bases). Trimming removed 5 bases at V and 2 bases at J, with 7 bases between. This CDR3 region has 12 residues. Germline V gene lookup returns CDR1 SGHTA and CDR2 FQGNSA. The CDR3 region has the DNA TGTGCCAGCAGCCACGGGGCCTACGAGCAGTACTTC. This gives the protein CASSHGAYEQYF.

This clonotype was detected ten times or more. The V gene is TRBV12-3 or TRBV12-4, the J gene TRBJ1-1; 8 bases are a match to TRBD1. The junction had 3 bases not matched to a gene; V was cut back by 2 bases and J by 10 bases. This CDR3 spans 12 amino acids. The DNA for the CDR3 is TGTGCCAGCAGTTTAACAGGGGGTCGAGCTTTCTTT. It specifies CASSLTGGRAFF.

This clonotype was recorded at least ten times. The chain is built from TRBV3-1 and TRBJ2-7; 7 bases match TRBD2. Per the germline V gene, CDR1 is LGHDT and CDR2 is YNNKEL (reference sequence). The CDR3 spans 16 residues. The V and J ends lost 1 base and 2 bases, in that order; junction bases with no gene match: 8. The CDR3 nucleotides read TGTGCCAGCAGCCAAGTGTCCGCGGGAGAGGCCTACGAGCAGTACTTC. This translates into CASSQVSAGEAYEQYF.

This clonotype was detected only a few times. This chain uses TRBV20-1 with TRBJ1-2; TRBD1 is a possible D gene (5 bases). The CDR3 extends over 14 amino acids. Germline V gene sequence: CDR1 DFQATT, CDR2 SNEGSKA (reference sequence). V was clipped by 0 bases and J by 2 bases, with 10 bases between them. Written as DNA, the CDR3 is TGCAGTGCTAGAGATTTAAGGGGAAACTATGGCTACACCTTC. Residues: CSARDLRGNYGYTF.

The sample holds many counts of this clonotype. V usage is TRBV28 and J usage is TRBJ2-5; no firm D call. CDR1 and CDR2 (germline): MDHEN, SYDVKM. V was cut by 4 bases and J by 0 bases, with 6 bases left in between. This CDR3 has 13 amino acids. The CDR3 DNA reads as TGTGCCAGCAGTTCGCGGAACCAAGAGACCCAGTACTTC. This encodes CASSSRNQETQYF. Full variable domain (missing parts from reference TRBV28 and TRBJ2-5): DVKVTQSSRYLVKRTGEKVFLECVQDMDHENMFWYRQDPGLGLRLIYFSYDVKMKEKGDIPEGYSVSREKKERFSLILESASTNQTSMYLCASSSRNQETQYFGPGTRLLVL.

This clonotype was seen ten or more times. V is TRBV6-4 and J is TRBJ2-2, with 8 bases identical to TRBD1. The CDR3 has 15 amino acids. Germline CDR1 is MRHNA and CDR2 is SNTAGT. V lost 6 bases, J lost 0 bases, and 3 bases stayed unmatched. The CDR3: CASSPTGANTGELFF. Here the CDR3 DNA reads TGTGCCAGCAGCCCGACAGGGGCGAACACCGGGGAGCTGTTTTTT.

This clonotype occurred a few times. V is TRBV9 and J is TRBJ1-1; possible D gene TRBD1, 6 bases. Germline lookup yields CDR1 SGDLS and CDR2 YYNGEE. The CDR3 covers 14 residues. Trimming removed 2 bases at V and 6 bases at J, with 14 bases between. CDR3 sequence reads: CASSVQGHIAEAFF. The CDR3 bases are TGTGCCAGCAGCGTTCAGGGGCACATCGCTGAAGCTTTCTTT. Filled out from reference TRBV9 and TRBJ1-1, the complete variable domain reads DSGVTQTPKHLITATGQRVTLRCSPRSGDLSVYWYQQSLDQGLQFLIQYYNGEERAKGNILERFSAQQFPDLHSELNLSSLELGDSALYFCASSVQGHIAEAFFGQGTRLTVV.

The gene calls are TRBV20-1 and TRBJ2-2; D may be TRBD2 (6 bases). Trimming shortened V by 6 bases and J by 2 bases, and 10 bases separated the two germline ends. Germline CDR1 DFQATT, CDR2 SNEGSKA (reference sequence). This CDR3 spans 13 amino acids. The CDR3 bases are TGCAGTGCCGCCGGGACTAACACCGGGGAGCTGTTTTTT. As protein: CSAAGTNTGELFF.

This clonotype was recorded at least ten times. V gene TRBV7-9 combines with J gene TRBJ1-4; D not certain. The V end was cut by 1 base, the J end by 6 bases, with 15 bases between. This CDR3 is built from 16 residues. CDR1 and CDR2 (germline): SEHNR, FQNEAQ (reference sequence). CDR3 bases: TGTGCCAGCAGCTTAGGTGCGCCGATAGTTGATGAAAAACTGTTTTTT. Protein sequence: CASSLGAPIVDEKLFF.

CDR3 sequence reads: CSVRGAGAYNEQFF. The CDR3 nucleotides read TGCAGCGTTCGCGGTGCGGGAGCCTACAATGAGCAGTTCTTC. The rearrangement uses TRBV29-1 and TRBJ2-1; 7 bases are shared with TRBD2. The CDR3 runs 14 residues. Germline CDR1 reads SQVTM; CDR2 reads ANQGSEA. J was trimmed by 2 bases and V by 5 bases; bases with no gene match: 6.

The chain couples TRBV9 to TRBJ2-7, with TRBD2 identical over 9 bases. This CDR3 is built from 14 residues. V was pared by 2 bases and J by 3 bases, with 3 bases of the junction left unmatched. Germline V gives CDR1 SGDLS, CDR2 YYNGEE. The CDR3 reads CASSVSGGYYEQYF. The CDR3 nucleotides are TGTGCCAGCAGCGTTAGCGGGGGCTACTACGAGCAGTACTTC.

This clonotype was counted many times. The chain couples TRBV20-1 to TRBJ1-1, with D perhaps matching TRBD1 (5 bases). Per germline, CDR1 DFQATT and CDR2 SNEGSKA (reference sequence). This CDR3 has 13 amino acids. Trimming removed 3 bases at V and 1 base at J, with 9 bases between. The CDR3 loop reads CSARRGSNTEAFF. In DNA form, the CDR3 reads TGCAGTGCTAGGAGGGGATCGAACACTGAAGCTTTCTTT.

In this sample, this clonotype turned up a few times. The chain combines TRBV5-1 with TRBJ2-5, with 9 bases aligning to TRBD2. Germline V CDR1 and CDR2: SGHRS, YFSETQ. The CDR3 is 15 amino acids. Unmatched junction bases numbered 7, after V lost 2 bases and J lost 5 bases. The CDR3 DNA sequence: TGCGCCAGCAGCTTCAGTAGCGGGAGTGGGGAGACCCAGTACTTC. It codes for CASSFSSGSGETQYF.